The present T cell receptor beta chain was sequenced within a study of blood T cells in healthy people across ages. The use of a sample-barcoded 5' primer and a J-beta primer mix characterized a second PCR of roughly 6 to 11 cycles. TCRdb fed the 5' RACE reads into MiXCR, producing one record per CDR3 protein. The data contain approximately 1.5 million distinct CDR3 sequences, roughly 32% of them singletons. Note on this clonotype: Its antigen is not identified.

This CDR3 comprises 15 residues. Germline loops: CDR1 SEHNR, CDR2 FQNEAQ (reference sequence). Study results and limitations: Naive T cell percentage and TCR beta diversity correlated strongly. Expanded clonotype changes were possibly confounded by unknown donor CMV status.

The sequence came from a woman in her 30s in good health. The sample consisted of blood. The J gene is TRBJ2-7, the V gene TRBV7-9, with TRBD2 identical over 7 bases. The DNA end favors TRBJ2-1, so the J call may be wrong. The CDR3 nucleotides are TGTGCCAGCAGTTCCCGGGAGGCGAGCTCCTACGAGCAGTTCTTC. Its protein product is CASSSREASSYEQFF.